This T cell receptor (beta chain) was sequenced in a study of CD8 T cells in ankylosing spondylitis. General observations from the study: Blood from ankylosing spondylitis patients appeared to carry a characteristic roughly eight-variant TCR beta motif. Past studies reported some motif variants in reactive arthritis synovial fluid and blood. Within matched ankylosing spondylitis synovial fluid, disease-linked clones were reportedly significantly enriched. Peripheral blood held disease-linked clones only at relatively low frequency, and these were CD8+.

Trimming cost V 6 bases and J 2 bases, with 19 bases left between them. The CDR3 is 16 residues long. Note on this clonotype: Its antigen is not identified.

By quantitative 5'-RACE with molecular barcodes, the TCR beta libraries were made. TCRdb called the 5' RACE reads again in MiXCR, with one record for every CDR3 protein. The sample lists around 450,000 distinct CDR3 sequences, 26% seen once, with 0.89% in the top ten. The sequencing input was blood, either unsorted or a sorted T cell fraction (not recorded which). The rearrangement uses TRBV12-3 or TRBV12-4 and TRBJ1-2, with unresolved D. The receptor was isolated from a male donor with ankylosing spondylitis. The chain's CDR3 is CASRKTLGGRNYGYTF. The CDR3 DNA is TGTGCCAGCAGGAAGACCCTGGGAGGGAGAAACTATGGCTACACCTTC.